The text below deals with one T cell receptor beta chain. Donors likely had unrecorded immune exposures despite being nominally healthy when sampled. The data were taken from a study of cytomegalovirus exposure and HLA in healthy donors. V was pared by 5 bases and J by 7 bases, with 5 bases of the junction left unmatched. Germline V gene lookup returns CDR1 SGHTA and CDR2 FQGNSA. The CDR3 totals 15 residues. PCR involved 60 Vbeta and 13 Jbeta primers. TCRdb keeps only in-frame clones here, not all; method: immunoSEQ multiplex PCR. The sample table sets out approximately 100,000 clones. Specimen: PBMCs. This receptor was taken from a man aged 35 to 55 in good health and CMV-seronegative. The J gene is TRBJ2-2, the V gene TRBV7-2, with 12 bases that match TRBD2. The CDR3 protein is CASSRTSGVGGELFF. The CDR3 region has the DNA TGTGCCAGCAGCCGGACTAGCGGGGTGGGCGGGGAGCTGTTTTTT.